This T cell receptor (beta chain) was obtained from a study of tumor-infiltrating lymphocytes in primary liver carcinoma. Scientists recovered RNA and DNA together from around 20-30 mg of unsorted bulk tissue. Each tumor was sampled at four poles and its centre. This clonotype was seen a few times. cDNA specific to TCR beta was made from approximately 0.55 ug of total RNA, with a constant-region primer employed for priming. Each TCR beta library was derived from three nested multiplex PCR rounds that employed slightly modified ARM-PCR. TCRdb analysed the multiplex PCR reads with MiXCR anew, one entry per CDR3 protein. The sample lists 95,000 to 150,000 distinct CDR3 sequences, 55% to 65% seen once, with around 9% in the top ten. Sequencing input: liver tumor tissue from sampling region 1. As to subset: tumor region T1, superior pole. The source of this sequence is a woman aged 60-75 years with primary liver carcinoma and hepatitis B virus infection.

CDR3 protein: CASSEDYTHEQFF. The CDR3 nucleotides read TGTGCCAGCAGTGAGGATTACACACATGAGCAGTTCTTC. The chain combines TRBV2 with TRBJ2-1, with unresolved D. V was trimmed by 3 bases and J by 8 bases, leaving 11 bases between them. The CDR3 contains 13 residues. Per the germline V gene, CDR1 is SNHLY and CDR2 is FYNNEI.